The source of this T cell receptor beta chain is a study of blood T cell repertoires in COVID-19. Study as a whole: From the United States, Italy and Spain came samples of acute and convalescent COVID-19. Sources were T cells, B-cell-depleted T cells, or PBMCs; the material itself was cDNA or gDNA.

From germline, CDR1 is SGDLS and CDR2 YYNGEE. V gave up 0 bases and J gave up 0 bases, with 7 bases separating them. The length of the CDR3 is 15 residues. Assay: immunoSEQ multiplex PCR; the TCRdb copy retains only in-frame clones and omits some. The sample carries tens of thousands of clones, around 86% recorded once. The chain links TRBV9 to TRBJ2-1, with a possible D match to TRBD2 (5 bases). The receptor was isolated from a man older than 75 with acute or convalescent COVID-19. The specimen sequenced was peripheral blood. CDR3 bases: TGTGCCAGCAGCGTAGGGAGCGGCTCCTACAATGAGCAGTTCTTC. Encoded protein: CASSVGSGSYNEQFF.